This record concerns one T cell receptor beta chain sequence. Its antigen is not identified. The sample is drawn from a study of molecular identifiers for immune sequencing clone quantification. Study at large: RNA, taken in replicates from approximately 20,000 or 100,000 naive CD8 cells, was split five ways, with four sequenced.

General observations from the study: It was shown that clones above 20 RNA copies held over 97% of effector molecules, but under 1% in naive cells.

Germline V gene data show CDR1 as SQVTM and CDR2 as ANQGSEA. The CDR3 length is 16 residues. The V segment lost 4 bases and the J segment 2 bases; nucleotides outside the gene matches: 10. Naive CD8 T cells, phenotype CD8+CD4-CCR7+CD45RA+, were sorted. In preparing bulk TCR libraries, previously described methods and listed TCR primers were used. A single record per CDR3 protein comes from TCRdb applying MiXCR to the PCR reads. The data contain around 470,000 distinct CDR3 sequences, over 20% of them singletons. Material: naive CD8+ T cells from blood, with Jurkat cell RNA spiked in. This sample's subset: FACS-sorted CD8+CD4-CCR7+CD45RA+ naive T cells. This clonotype was sampled from a human donor in good health. Some libraries in this study had Jurkat cell RNA spiked in. This rearrangement joins TRBV29-1 to TRBJ2-3; TRBD2 matches at 9 bases. CDR3 loop: CSVVLTTSGSTDTQYF. In nucleotides, the CDR3 is TGCAGCGTTGTACTCACGACTAGCGGATCCACAGATACGCAGTATTTT.